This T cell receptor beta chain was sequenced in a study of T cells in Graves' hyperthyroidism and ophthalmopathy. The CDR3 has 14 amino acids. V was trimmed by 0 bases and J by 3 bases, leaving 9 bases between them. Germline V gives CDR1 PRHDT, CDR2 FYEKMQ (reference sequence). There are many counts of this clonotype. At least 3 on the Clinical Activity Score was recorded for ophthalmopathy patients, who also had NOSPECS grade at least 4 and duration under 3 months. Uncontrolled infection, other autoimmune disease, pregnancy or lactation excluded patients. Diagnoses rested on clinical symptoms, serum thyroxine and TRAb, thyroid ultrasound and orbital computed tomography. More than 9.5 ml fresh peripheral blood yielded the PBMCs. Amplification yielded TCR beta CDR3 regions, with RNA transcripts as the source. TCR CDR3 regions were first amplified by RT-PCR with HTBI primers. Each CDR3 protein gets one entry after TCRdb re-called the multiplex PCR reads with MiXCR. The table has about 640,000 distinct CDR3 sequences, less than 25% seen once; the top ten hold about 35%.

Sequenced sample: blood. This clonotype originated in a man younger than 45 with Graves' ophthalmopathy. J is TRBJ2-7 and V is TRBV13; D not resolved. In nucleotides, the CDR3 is TGTGCCAGCAGCTTAGGGACTCAACGCTACGAGCAGTACTTC. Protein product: CASSLGTQRYEQYF.